Each of the 10 T cell receptor beta chains below was sequenced from the same sample in a study of blood T cell repertoires in COVID-19. Some clones are missing from TCRdb's copy, which holds only in-frame ones; the method was immunoSEQ multiplex PCR. Of about 80,000 clones listed, about 79% are singletons. Material: peripheral blood. These receptors all come from a human donor in a cohort sampled during active COVID-19.

J is TRBJ2-3 and V is TRBV30; TRBD2 agrees at 9 bases. Trimming cost V 7 bases and J 4 bases; bases outside gene matches: 3. The CDR3 totals 12 residues. The germline gives CDR1 GTSNPN, CDR2 SVGIG (reference sequence). This CDR3 is CASLAGADTQYF. CDR3 DNA: TGTGCCTCATTAGCGGGAGCAGATACGCAGTATTTT.

The chain uses TRBV10-3 and TRBJ2-7, with D maybe TRBD1 (6 bases). The germline V gene has CDR1 ENHRY and CDR2 SYGVKD. V was trimmed by 0 bases and J by 0 bases, leaving 9 bases between them. This CDR3 comprises 15 residues. The CDR3 DNA is TGTGCCATCAGTGAGTCTGGACAGTACTCCTACGAGCAGTACGTC. Its translation: CAISESGQYSYEQYV.

CDR3 in DNA: TGCAGTGGTAAGAGGGAGTGGACAGATACGCAGTATTTT. It encodes CSGKREWTDTQYF. The rearrangement links TRBV29-1 to TRBJ2-3; a possible D gene is TRBD2 (5 bases). Germline V gene sequence: CDR1 SQVTM, CDR2 ANQGSEA. This CDR3 has 13 residues.

The J gene is TRBJ1-1, the V gene TRBV19; D is unclear. CDR3 length equals 13 residues. Per the germline V gene, CDR1 is LNHDA and CDR2 is SQIVND (reference sequence). V dropped 6 bases and J dropped 1 base, with 9 bases sitting between them. The CDR3 loop is CASSPSGNTEAFF. DNA of the CDR3: TGTGCCAGTAGCCCGAGTGGGAACACTGAAGCTTTCTTT. Drawing the rest from reference TRBV19 and TRBJ1-1, the complete variable domain is DGGITQSPKYLFRKEGQNVTLSCEQNLNHDAMYWYRQDPGQGLRLIYYSQIVNDFQKGDIAEGYSVSREKKESFPLTVTSAQKNPTAFYLCASSPSGNTEAFFGQGTRLTVV.

The chain combines TRBV6-9 with TRBJ1-5; no clear D gene. CDR1 MNHGY and CDR2 SVAAGI come from the germline V gene. V lost 4 bases to trimming and J lost 6 bases, with 13 bases between them. The CDR3 covers 14 residues. The CDR3 loop reads CASSFASAGQPQHF. Written as DNA, the CDR3 is TGTGCCAGCAGTTTTGCTTCCGCGGGTCAGCCCCAGCATTTT.

The J gene is TRBJ2-1, the V gene TRBV11-2; 8 nucleotides agree with TRBD1. J gave up 3 bases and V 2 bases, and 9 bases lay outside the gene matches. The CDR3 covers 17 residues. CDR1 and CDR2 (germline): SGHAT, FQNNGV. CDR3 DNA sequence: TGTGCCAGCAGCTTATTTTATCAGGGGGCCGGCTACAATGAGCAGTTCTTC. It is translated as CASSLFYQGAGYNEQFF.

The chain links TRBV5-1 to TRBJ2-7; D perhaps matches TRBD2 (5 bases). CDR1 and CDR2 (germline): SGHRS, YFSETQ. The CDR3 runs 14 residues. The germline V and J ends were trimmed by 1 base and 4 bases, with 12 bases remaining between them. CDR3 DNA: TGCGCCAGCAGCTTGACGGGGTTCACGTACGAGCAGTACTTC. Protein: CASSLTGFTYEQYF.

The V call is TRBV6-5, the J call TRBJ1-1; D is unresolved. Germline assignment: CDR1 MNHEY and CDR2 SVGAGI. The CDR3 extends over 11 amino acids. V was trimmed by 8 bases and J by 6 bases, leaving 10 bases between them. The CDR3 DNA is TGTGCCAGCGGGTCAGGCCCTGAAGCTTTCTTT. It translates to CASGSGPEAFF.

V usage is TRBV7-9 and J usage is TRBJ1-6; 9 nucleotides align to TRBD1. The CDR3 length is 15 residues. CDR1 and CDR2 (germline): SEHNR, FQNEAQ (reference sequence). V lost 4 bases and J lost 7; bases outside the gene matches: 5. The DNA for the CDR3 is TGTGCCAGCAGCTCCCTGGGACAGGGAAATTCACCCCTCCACTTT. Protein: CASSSLGQGNSPLHF.

The chain employs TRBV19 and TRBJ1-2, with 7 bases that match TRBD1. This CDR3 has 12 residues. Germline values: CDR1 LNHDA, CDR2 SQIVND (reference sequence). Trimming removed 8 bases from V and 6 bases from J; junction bases left unmatched: 6. The CDR3 loop reads CASRRGRNGYTF. CDR3 in DNA: TGTGCCAGTCGCAGGGGGAGGAATGGCTACACCTTC.